This is a list of T cell receptor beta chains from one sample in a study of shared clonotypes between healthy human individuals. Here immunoSEQ multiplex PCR was the method, and the copy in TCRdb shows in-frame clones only, minus some. The table lists roughly 2.5 million clones, about 92% of them singletons. The sample was naive CD4+ T cells sorted from blood. The receptors shown here come from a man in his late teens or twenties in good health. The conserved cysteine and the conserved F or W are not part of the CDR3 here. Clone size is not always given. Where it is, it says once, few, many or a class for expanded clones.

J gene,V gene,clone size,CDR3 protein
TRBJ1-5,TRBV18,-,ASSPSNNQPQH
TRBJ1-2,TRBV6-5,-,ASSRTGGYGYT
TRBJ1-1,TRBV7-9,-,ASSLGREWNTEAF
TRBJ2-7,TRBV5-5,once,ASSLTGGAYEQY
TRBJ1-4,TRBV19,-,ASAGTINEKLF
TRBJ2-3,TRBV6-6,-,ASRQVTDTQY
TRBJ2-7,TRBV15,once,ATSRELSYEQY
TRBJ1-2,TRBV10-2,-,ASSKGQGYDYGYT
TRBJ1-1,TRBV6-5,-,ASRGPQGEAF
TRBJ1-5,TRBV28,-,ASSQHPGPGVRGDSNQPQH
TRBJ1-1,TRBV25-1,few,ASSSDRGTEAF
TRBJ2-7,TRBV6-1,few,ASSSQDSSYEQY
TRBJ2-5,TRBV9,-,ASSVDTAPRETQY
TRBJ2-2,TRBV28,once,ASSTGGLDTGELF
TRBJ2-7,TRBV6-6,-,ASSQGASYEQY
TRBJ1-2,TRBV2,-,ASSDMAYYGYT
TRBJ2-5,TRBV6-1,once,ASSELDGRTETQY
TRBJ1-1,TRBV7-3,-,ASSKSDRVAEAF
TRBJ1-4,TRBV11-2,-,ASSPGTRNEKLF
TRBJ1-5,TRBV19,-,ASSIAQGAVFSNQPQH
TRBJ2-3,TRBV7-3,-,ASSPRLVTDTQY
TRBJ1-1,TRBV30,few,AWNQGATEAF
TRBJ2-1,TRBV4-2,once,ASSRGAGGPSSYNEQF
TRBJ1-1,TRBV2,few,ASIRAAAGTEAF
TRBJ2-1,TRBV21-1,-,ASTRSSPYNEQF
TRBJ1-4,TRBV25-1,-,ASSESRQGAGEKLF
TRBJ2-5,TRBV7-9,-,ASSPPGPGETQY
TRBJ1-1,TRBV30,-,AWSDLFEAF
TRBJ2-5,TRBV6-1,-,ASRTGTVQETQY
TRBJ2-5,TRBV28,-,ASSSLAGGGETQY
TRBJ1-1,TRBV30,few,AWRSGVTEAF
TRBJ2-7,TRBV6-5,-,ASSGSREGSYEQY
TRBJ2-7,TRBV11-2,-,ASSRDRVGEQY
TRBJ2-7,TRBV5-1,-,ASSSGGTGSSYEQY
TRBJ1-1,TRBV19,-,ASSLDLTQGNTEAF
TRBJ2-3,TRBV11-3,-,ASSLGRGPDTQY
TRBJ1-5,TRBV15,-,ATSLGGSSQPQH
TRBJ2-1,TRBV9,-,ASSVSYNEQF
TRBJ1-3,TRBV2,once,ASSEAGGSGNTIY
TRBJ1-5,TRBV5-4,-,ASSLGVGPQH
TRBJ1-1,TRBV30,few,AWSQQAGQKNTEAF
TRBJ2-7,TRBV4-3,-,ASSRPRGSYEQY
TRBJ2-5,TRBV1,-,TSSQETSGGETQY
TRBJ2-7,TRBV30,-,AWRSKGEQY
TRBJ2-2,TRBV30,once,AWTLGTSGRYTGELF
TRBJ2-3,TRBV6-1,-,ASSSQGLADTQY
TRBJ2-3,TRBV6-1,-,ASSEVRGTIPDTQY
TRBJ2-3,TRBV18,-,ASSPLTSTDTQY
TRBJ2-7,TRBV6-6,-,ASSYSSTVGEQY
TRBJ2-5,TRBV5-4,-,ASSFGLADQETQY
TRBJ2-5,TRBV5-1,-,ASGRAGAWETQY
TRBJ2-1,TRBV5-4,-,ASSLISGGNNEQF
TRBJ1-2,TRBV21-1,-,ASSKRGEWGYT
TRBJ1-2,TRBV28,-,ASSRTGPNYGYT
TRBJ2-5,TRBV7-2,-,ASSLVGGNQETQY